Listed below are T cell receptor beta chains from one sample, sequenced in a study of OX40 agonist ivuxolimab in advanced cancers. TCRdb keeps only in-frame clones here, not all; method: immunoSEQ multiplex PCR. This table holds more than 35,000 clones, about 88% found once. The source was CD4+ or CD8+ T cells sorted from blood, collected in a trial of the OX40 agonist ivuxolimab. The source is an adult with an advanced solid tumor such as melanoma, head and neck, liver or kidney cancer. Each CDR3 is given with its conserved first and last residue. Fields, in order: D gene, V gene, J gene, clone size, CDR3 DNA, CDR3 protein. The D gene is left open where the match is weak. Only part of the rows carry a size: once, few, many, or a class if the clone is expanded.

d_gene: .; v_gene: TRBV20-1; j_gene: TRBJ2-7; abundance: .; CDR3nt: TGCAGTGCAAAGGACAGCTACGAGCAGTACTTC; CDR3aa: CSAKDSYEQYF
d_gene: .; v_gene: TRBV21-1; j_gene: TRBJ1-6; abundance: .; CDR3nt: TGTGCCAGCAGCATCCGGACGAGTGATAATTCACCCCTCCACTTT; CDR3aa: CASSIRTSDNSPLHF
d_gene: .; v_gene: TRBV9; j_gene: TRBJ2-7; abundance: .; CDR3nt: TGTGCCAGCAGCGCCACCGGACAGACGATACCCTACGAGCAGTACTTC; CDR3aa: CASSATGQTIPYEQYF
d_gene: .; v_gene: TRBV7-8; j_gene: TRBJ2-1; abundance: .; CDR3nt: TGTGCCAGCAGGAACATGGACAGAGGGTCCTACAATGAGCAGTTCTTC; CDR3aa: CASRNMDRGSYNEQFF
d_gene: .; v_gene: TRBV27; j_gene: TRBJ2-7; abundance: .; CDR3nt: TGTGCCAGCAGTTTGACGGGGCTCTACGAGCAGTACTTC; CDR3aa: CASSLTGLYEQYF
d_gene: .; v_gene: TRBV7-9; j_gene: TRBJ2-1; abundance: .; CDR3nt: TGTGCCAGCAGCTTAACGTCAGGGTCGAGCAATGAGCAGTTCTTC; CDR3aa: CASSLTSGSSNEQFF
d_gene: .; v_gene: TRBV19; j_gene: TRBJ1-5; abundance: few; CDR3nt: TGTGCCAGCCTACCTGAGGGGGAAAGGAGTCAGCCCCAGCATTTT; CDR3aa: CASLPEGERSQPQHF
d_gene: .; v_gene: TRBV6-5; j_gene: TRBJ1-1; abundance: .; CDR3nt: TGTGCCAGCAGTCTACTCAGCAGAAACACTGAAGCTTTCTTT; CDR3aa: CASSLLSRNTEAFF
d_gene: .; v_gene: TRBV4-1; j_gene: TRBJ1-1; abundance: .; CDR3nt: TGCGCCAGCAGCCAAGAGAGGGGATTGAACACTGAAGCTTTCTTT; CDR3aa: CASSQERGLNTEAFF
d_gene: .; v_gene: TRBV27; j_gene: TRBJ2-3; abundance: .; CDR3nt: TGTGCCAGCAGTTCCGGGACCTTATCAGATACGCAGTATTTT; CDR3aa: CASSSGTLSDTQYF
d_gene: .; v_gene: TRBV4-1; j_gene: TRBJ1-4; abundance: .; CDR3nt: TGCGCCACCGCGGGGGGGGCTAATGAAAAACTGTTTTTT; CDR3aa: CATAGGANEKLFF
d_gene: .; v_gene: TRBV7-2; j_gene: TRBJ2-7; abundance: .; CDR3nt: TGTGCCAGCAGCTTAGGTAGCGGATCATACGAGCAGTACTTC; CDR3aa: CASSLGSGSYEQYF
d_gene: .; v_gene: TRBV5-1; j_gene: TRBJ2-7; abundance: .; CDR3nt: TGCGCCAGCAGCTTGGCTGGGCAGTCCTACGAGCAGTACTTC; CDR3aa: CASSLAGQSYEQYF
d_gene: .; v_gene: TRBV6-4; j_gene: TRBJ1-2; abundance: .; CDR3nt: TGTGCCAGCAGTGACCCCGGTGATGGCTACACCTTC; CDR3aa: CASSDPGDGYTF
d_gene: .; v_gene: TRBV6-1; j_gene: TRBJ1-2; abundance: .; CDR3nt: TGTGCCAGCAGTGAAGAGGAGGGGGGGAACTATGGCTACACCTTC; CDR3aa: CASSEEEGGNYGYTF
d_gene: .; v_gene: TRBV6-5; j_gene: TRBJ2-2; abundance: .; CDR3nt: TGTGCCAGTCATGATACGCGACAGAACACCGGGGAGCTGTTTTTT; CDR3aa: CASHDTRQNTGELFF